Given below is one T cell receptor beta chain in context. This sample stems from a study of blood T cell repertoires in COVID-19. Turning to the study itself: PBMCs, B-cell-depleted T cells, or T cells were the source of the cDNA or gDNA that made up the material.

CDR3 length: 15 residues. Participants' own reports of clinical history determined their cohort assignment. Cohort 3 donors counted as recovered after two negative PCRs, clearance, or resolved symptoms. Original data processing: Amplification with reference gene primers provided the estimates of nucleated cell counts. Assay used: immunoSEQ multiplex PCR; TCRdb lists only in-frame clones, some missing. The D gene and trimming were derived from the DNA, and the V and J assignments and clone size from that table. The sample records around 290,000 clones, approximately 85% being singletons. Material for sequencing was PBMCs or T cells enriched from blood (not recorded which). This chain connects TRBV21-1 to TRBJ1-5. TRBV21-1 constitutes a pseudogene. The sequence was obtained from a woman aged 30 to 39 who had recovered from COVID-19. CDR3: CASSNSRVSNQPQHF. CDR3 bases: TGTGCCAGCAGCAACTCGAGGGTAAGCAATCAGCCCCAGCATTTT.